This record concerns one TCR beta chain sequence. Its antigen is currently unknown. The data derive from a study of beta chain features in type 1 diabetes. Broader study findings: People with Type 1 diabetes carried modestly yet significantly shorter TCRB CDR3s in all four CD4+ subsets.

CD4+ cells of the naive, central memory, regulatory and stem cell-like memory types were sorted via CD45RO/CCR7/CD25/CD127/CD95/CD27. Expressed TCRB transcripts were sequenced because the entire RNA isolate underwent reverse transcription. Using immunoSEQ multiplex PCR, the repertoire was profiled, and TCRdb retains in-frame clones only, with some absent. Altogether fewer than 550,000 clones are present, over 10% being singletons, with the ten largest covering 0.045% to 0.06%. V dropped 4 bases and J dropped 0; count of bases not matched to a gene: 4. Per the germline V gene, CDR1 is SGHNT and CDR2 is YYREEE (reference sequence). The CDR3 sequence is 15 residues long.

The chain uses TRBV5-4 and TRBJ1-2; 9 bases match TRBD1. What was sequenced was naive CD4+ T cells from blood. This receptor was taken from a woman aged 18-30 years in good health. The CDR3 DNA reads as TGTGCCAGCAGCACCCGGACAGGGGCTAACTATGGCTACACCTTC. Protein sequence: CASSTRTGANYGYTF.